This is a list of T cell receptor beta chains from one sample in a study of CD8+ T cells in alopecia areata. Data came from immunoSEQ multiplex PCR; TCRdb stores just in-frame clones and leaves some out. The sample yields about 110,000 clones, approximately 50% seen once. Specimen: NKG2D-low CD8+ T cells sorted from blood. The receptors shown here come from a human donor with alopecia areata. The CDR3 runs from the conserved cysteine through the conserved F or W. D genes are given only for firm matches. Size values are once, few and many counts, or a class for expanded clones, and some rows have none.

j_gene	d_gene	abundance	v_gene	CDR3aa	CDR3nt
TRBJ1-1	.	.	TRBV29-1	CSAARDTEAFF	TGCAGCGCAGCTCGCGACACTGAAGCTTTCTTT
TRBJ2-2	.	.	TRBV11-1	CASSLGYTGELFF	TGTGCCAGCAGCTTAGGATACACCGGGGAGCTGTTTTTT
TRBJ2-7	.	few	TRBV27	CASSYYPTASYEQYF	TGTGCCAGCAGTTACTACCCGACAGCTTCCTACGAGCAGTACTTC
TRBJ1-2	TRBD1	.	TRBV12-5	CASGLGAGGNGYTF	TGTGCTAGTGGTTTGGGAGCAGGGGGCAATGGCTACACCTTC
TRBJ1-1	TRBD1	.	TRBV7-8	CASSFRGWQVGLNTEAFF	TGTGCCAGCAGCTTCAGGGGGTGGCAGGTGGGGCTGAACACTGAAGCTTTCTTT
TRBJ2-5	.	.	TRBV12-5	CASGLVQVAGAGGAVTQYF	TGTGCTAGTGGTTTGGTACAAGTTGCTGGTGCCGGAGGCGCGGTGACCCAGTACTTC
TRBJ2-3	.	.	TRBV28	CASSLSDSTDTQYF	TGTGCCAGCAGTTTATCAGATTCCACAGATACGCAGTATTTT
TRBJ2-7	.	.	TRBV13	CASSLVAYEQYF	TGTGCCAGCAGCTTAGTCGCCTACGAGCAGTACTTC
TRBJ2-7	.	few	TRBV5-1	CASSLEVPAAEQYF	TGCGCCAGCAGCCTGGAGGTCCCTGCTGCCGAGCAGTACTTC
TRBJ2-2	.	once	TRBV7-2	CASSLSPDYLGTGELFF	TGTGCCAGCAGCTTATCGCCCGACTACTTAGGGACCGGGGAGCTGTTTTTT
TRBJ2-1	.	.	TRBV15	CATSMRTANEQFF	TGTGCCACCAGCATGAGGACCGCCAATGAGCAGTTCTTC
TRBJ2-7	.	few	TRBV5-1	CASSLQGAEQYF	TGCGCCAGCAGCTTGCAGGGAGCCGAGCAGTACTTC
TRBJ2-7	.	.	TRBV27	CASSIRQPAAYEQYF	TGTGCCAGCAGTATAAGACAGCCAGCGGCCTACGAGCAGTACTTC
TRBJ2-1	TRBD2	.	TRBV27	CATLAGGISYNEQFF	TGTGCCACCCTAGCGGGAGGTATATCCTACAATGAGCAGTTCTTC
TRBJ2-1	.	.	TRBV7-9	CASSLEDIDEQFF	TGTGCCAGCAGCTTAGAAGATATTGATGAGCAGTTCTTC
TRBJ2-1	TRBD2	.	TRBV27	CATSTNPSGAEQFF	TGTGCCACCTCGACGAACCCAAGCGGGGCTGAGCAGTTCTTC
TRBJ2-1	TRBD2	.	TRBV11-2	CASSFGFREGADEQFF	TGTGCCAGCAGCTTCGGATTCCGGGAGGGCGCCGATGAGCAGTTCTTC
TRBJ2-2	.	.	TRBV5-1	CASKVANTGELFF	TGCGCCAGCAAGGTCGCGAACACCGGGGAGCTGTTTTTT
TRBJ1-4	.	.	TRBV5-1	CASSLGERFF	TGCGCCAGCAGCTTGGGTGAGCGGTTTTTT
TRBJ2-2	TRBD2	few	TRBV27	CASSPPRPAGGLGGELFF	TGTGCCAGCAGTCCACCCCGGCCAGCGGGAGGGCTTGGCGGGGAGCTGTTTTTT
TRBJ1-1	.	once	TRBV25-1	CASRAGQNTEAFF	TGTGCCAGCAGAGCAGGACAGAACACTGAAGCTTTCTTT
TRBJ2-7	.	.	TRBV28	CASSSPSTIRSEQYF	TGTGCCAGCAGTTCGCCTTCGACCATCCGATCGGAGCAGTACTTC
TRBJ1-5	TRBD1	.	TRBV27	CASSWGQYSNQPQHF	TGTGCCAGCAGTTGGGGACAGTATAGCAATCAGCCCCAGCATTTT
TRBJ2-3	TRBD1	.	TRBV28	CASALPDRYTDTQYF	TGTGCCAGTGCCCTCCCGGACAGGTACACAGATACGCAGTATTTT
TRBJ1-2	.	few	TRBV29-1	CSVEDRTAGYGYTF	TGCAGCGTTGAAGATAGGACAGCTGGGTACGGCTACACCTTC
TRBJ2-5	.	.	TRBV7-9	CASSPAMERETQYF	TGTGCCAGCAGCCCCGCGATGGAACGGGAGACCCAGTACTTC
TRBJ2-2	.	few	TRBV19	CASSLTTGELFF	TGTGCCAGTAGTCTGACGACCGGGGAGCTGTTTTTT
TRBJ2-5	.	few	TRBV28	CASSTGPHESETQYF	TGTGCCAGCAGTACCGGGCCGCATGAGTCAGAGACCCAGTACTTC
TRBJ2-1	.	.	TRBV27	CASSLSSAYNEQFF	TGTGCCAGCAGTTTATCGTCGGCCTACAATGAGCAGTTCTTC
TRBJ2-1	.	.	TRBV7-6	CASSLVTRNEQFF	TGTGCCAGCAGCTTAGTTACACGCAATGAGCAGTTCTTC
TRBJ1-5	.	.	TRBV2	CASRPQSSNQPQHF	TGTGCCAGCAGACCCCAGAGCAGCAATCAGCCCCAGCATTTT
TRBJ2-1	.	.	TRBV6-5	CASSRTPSYNEQFF	TGTGCCAGCAGCCGGACTCCCTCCTACAATGAGCAGTTCTTC
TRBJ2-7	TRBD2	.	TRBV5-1	CASSLAGREGHEQYF	TGCGCCAGCAGCTTGGCCGGGCGGGAGGGCCACGAGCAGTACTTC
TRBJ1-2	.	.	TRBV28	CASSSPSTQLNGYTF	TGTGCCAGCAGTTCACCGTCCACCCAGTTGAACGGCTACACCTTC
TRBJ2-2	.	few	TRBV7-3	CASRLGSTGELFF	TGTGCCAGCAGACTGGGTAGCACCGGGGAGCTGTTTTTT
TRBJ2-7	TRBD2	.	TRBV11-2	CASSLRSGAGGSYEQYF	TGTGCCAGCAGCCTACGTTCGGGAGCGGGAGGCTCCTACGAGCAGTACTTC
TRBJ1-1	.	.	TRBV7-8	CASRFGRINEAFF	TGTGCCAGCAGATTCGGACGGATTAATGAAGCTTTCTTT
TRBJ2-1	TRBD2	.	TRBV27	CASRLWGGSIHNEQFF	TGTGCCAGCCGCCTTTGGGGCGGGAGCATCCACAATGAGCAGTTCTTC
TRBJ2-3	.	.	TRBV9	CASSQGGSADTQYF	TGTGCCAGCAGCCAAGGTGGGAGTGCAGATACGCAGTATTTT
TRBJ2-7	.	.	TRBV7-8	CASSLGDYEQYF	TGTGCCAGCAGCTTAGGCGACTACGAGCAGTACTTC
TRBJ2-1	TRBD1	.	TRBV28	CASSFGPLRDRGDDEQFF	TGTGCCAGCAGTTTTGGTCCCCTCCGGGACAGGGGAGACGATGAGCAGTTCTTC
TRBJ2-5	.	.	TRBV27	CASSPATQETQYF	TGTGCCAGCAGCCCCGCTACGCAAGAGACCCAGTACTTC
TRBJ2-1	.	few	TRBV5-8	CASSLMFF	TGTGCCAGCAGCTTAATGTTCTTC
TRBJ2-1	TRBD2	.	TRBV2	CARGLAGGGYNEQFF	TGTGCCCGGGGACTAGCGGGAGGGGGGTACAATGAGCAGTTCTTC
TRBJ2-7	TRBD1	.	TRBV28	CASSLRQGFYEQYF	TGTGCCAGCAGTTTGAGACAGGGGTTCTACGAGCAGTACTTC
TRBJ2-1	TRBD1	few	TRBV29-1	CSLQGINEQFF	TGCAGCCTACAGGGGATCAATGAGCAGTTCTTC